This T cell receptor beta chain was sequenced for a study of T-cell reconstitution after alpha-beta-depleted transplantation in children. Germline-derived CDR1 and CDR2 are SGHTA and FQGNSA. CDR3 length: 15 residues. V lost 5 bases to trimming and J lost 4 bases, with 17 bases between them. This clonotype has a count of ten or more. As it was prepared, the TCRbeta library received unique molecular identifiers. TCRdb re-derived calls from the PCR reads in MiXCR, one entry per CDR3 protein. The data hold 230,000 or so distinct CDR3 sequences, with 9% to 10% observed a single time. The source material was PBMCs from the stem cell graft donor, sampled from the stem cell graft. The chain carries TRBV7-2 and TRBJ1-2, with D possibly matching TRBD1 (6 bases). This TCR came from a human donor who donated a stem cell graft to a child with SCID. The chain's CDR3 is CASSTPGGRSYGYTF. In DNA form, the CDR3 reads TGTGCCAGCAGCACCCCCGGGGGCAGAAGCTATGGCTACACCTTC.